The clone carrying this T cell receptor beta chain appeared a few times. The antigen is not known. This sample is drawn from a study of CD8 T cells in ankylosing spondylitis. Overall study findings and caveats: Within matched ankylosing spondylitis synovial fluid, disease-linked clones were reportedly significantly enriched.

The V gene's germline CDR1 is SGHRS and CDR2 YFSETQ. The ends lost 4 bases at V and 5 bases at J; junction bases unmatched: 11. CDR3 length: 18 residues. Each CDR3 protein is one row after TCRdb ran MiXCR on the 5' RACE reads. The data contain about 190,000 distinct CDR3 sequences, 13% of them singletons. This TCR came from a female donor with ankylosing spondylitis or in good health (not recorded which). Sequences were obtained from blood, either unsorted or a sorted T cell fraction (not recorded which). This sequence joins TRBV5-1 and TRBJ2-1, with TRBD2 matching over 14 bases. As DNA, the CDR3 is TGCGCCAGCAGCCCATCTCCCGGGACTAGCGGGAGTAACAATGAGCAGTTCTTC. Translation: CASSPSPGTSGSNNEQFF.